Described below is a single T cell receptor (beta chain) sequence and its context. Its binding antigen is unknown. No much larger clone is present one base from it, and per-base qualities are unavailable. Thymus tissue was obtained as surgical resects removed during corrective cardiac surgery. The donors were immunologically healthy infants in Finland who had open corrective cardiac surgery for congenital heart defects. Thymocytes were released mechanically from tissue and stored at -70 °C as pellets of 10-30 million cells. Genomic DNA was extracted from frozen cell pellets with a QIAsymphony instrument. The sample is drawn from a study of human thymus T cells (TCRdb year 2020). A note on the overall study: The study characterized TCR alpha and beta repertoires from eight infant thymus samples and four related peripheral blood samples. Donor ages ranged from 7 to 244 days, and the cohort comprised six or seven male and a couple of female infants. The research as a whole found: On average, roughly 740,000 unique TCRB clonotypes were obtained from thymus samples, compared with about 84,000 from blood samples. Highly overlapping thymic TCR repertoires among unrelated individuals were reported in the related research. Usage of V and J gene segments appeared to be biased in both the thymic and the peripheral blood repertoires.

The immunoSEQ multiplex PCR assay was used to amplify the TCRB and TCRAD loci from a standardized amount of quality-controlled genomic DNA. The amplicons spanned the V(D)J region and were long enough to cover the CDR3 and allow V and J genes to be identified. Through the commercial immunoSEQ service, the amplicons were sequenced on an Illumina platform. The original pipeline was this. Primer bias and sequencing errors were corrected using previously described methods, and TCRAD and TCRB definitions followed the IMGT database. Repertoires were analysed with immunoSEQ Analyzer 3.0 and VDJTools, covering basic statistics, V/J segment usage, diversity estimates, rarefaction and pairwise overlap. To estimate diversity, the Chao1, ChaoE, Efron-Thisted, Shannon and inverse Simpson indices were applied, and diversity was also estimated on datasets down-sampled to the smallest sample. Repertoire overlap was determined by strict matching of CDR3 nucleotide sequence, V gene and J gene, and Jaccard-based multidimensional scaling clustering was applied. TCRdb limited this immuneACCESS table to in-frame rearrangements with V and J called. A share of clones is missing; checked studies link under half to unresolved V genes, and the rest is unexplained. Clonal size and the V and J genes are those of that table, whereas D and trimming came from the DNA. The sample table shows about 78,000 clones, and 90% to 97% are seen once. The ten largest account for roughly 0.028% of the sample.

The sequence was obtained from a boy less than two years old with a congenital heart defect but otherwise immunologically healthy. Sequenced input: thymus tissue.

The bases read TGTGCCAGCACCCAAGCGGGGGACCTACCCTACGAGCAGTACTTC. It is translated as CASTQAGDLPYEQYF. The chain is assembled from TRBV11-3 and TRBJ2-7; 8 nucleotides in the junction match TRBD2. From cysteine to phenylalanine, the CDR3 is 15 amino acids long. Only the CDR3 portion is preserved as DNA: 45 bases, with reading frame beginning at the first base. Relative to germline, V is missing 7 bases and J is missing 2 bases, with 10 bases of the junction outside any gene match. Looking up the germline V gene yields CDR1 SGHNT and CDR2 YENEEA.